The rows below give T cell receptor beta chains drawn from one sample of a study of blood T cell repertoires in COVID-19. The repertoire was sequenced with immunoSEQ multiplex PCR; TCRdb's copy has only in-frame clones and lacks some. The sample contains tens of thousands of clones, about 85% of which appear only once. Sequenced material: peripheral blood. These receptors were taken from a man aged 55-75 years with acute or convalescent COVID-19. CDR3s include the opening cysteine and the closing phenylalanine or tryptophan. Each record gives: J gene, clone size, D gene, V gene, CDR3 DNA, CDR3 protein. A D gene is named only where the DNA matches it firmly. Clone size is stated in some rows and not others, as once, few, many or a class when expanded.

TRBJ1-2 | . | . | TRBV19 | TGTGCCAGTCACAGGGAGTCTAACTATGGCTACACCTTC | CASHRESNYGYTF
TRBJ2-5 | . | . | TRBV3-1/TRBV3-2 | TGTGCCAGCAGCCAAGATCTGGGGGGCCAGTACTTC | CASSQDLGGQYF
TRBJ1-2 | . | . | TRBV19 | TGTGCCAGTACCCCAAGCGGGCAGGCCTACACCTTC | CASTPSGQAYTF
TRBJ1-3 | . | TRBD1 | TRBV4-1 | TGCGCCAGCAGCCACCAGGGGGTTGGAAACACCATATATTTT | CASSHQGVGNTIYF
TRBJ2-1 | . | . | TRBV20-1 | TGCAGTGCCAGGGCAGGGTTCGAGCAGTTCTTC | CSARAGFEQFF
TRBJ1-2 | . | . | TRBV29-1 | TGCAGCGCTTTCCGGGGGGGGCAAGGCTACACCTTC | CSAFRGGQGYTF
TRBJ1-6 | . | TRBD1 | TRBV6-2/TRBV6-3 | TGTGCCAGCAGTCCGGGACAGGGGAGAAATTCACCCCTCCACTTT | CASSPGQGRNSPLHF
TRBJ2-7 | . | TRBD2 | TRBV5-6 | TGTGCCAGCAGCTTGTACCTAGCGGGGGCCAGGTCCTACGAGCAGTACTTC | CASSLYLAGARSYEQYF
TRBJ1-2 | . | . | TRBV10-3 | TGTGCCATCAGTGAGCGAGGCGAGGGCTACACCTTC | CAISERGEGYTF
TRBJ2-5 | . | . | TRBV9 | TGTGCCAGCAGCGTAGGTACGGGATCCCAAGAGACCCAGTACTTC | CASSVGTGSQETQYF
TRBJ2-1 | . | TRBD2 | TRBV4-3 | TGCGCCAGCAGCCAAGCGGGACTAGCGGACTCCTACAATGAGCAGTTCTTC | CASSQAGLADSYNEQFF
TRBJ2-1 | . | TRBD2 | TRBV20-1 | TGCAGTCCTGCTAGCGGCCATGAGCAGTTCTTC | CSPASGHEQFF
TRBJ1-2 | . | . | TRBV5-1 | TGCGCCAGCAGCAGTATTGGGCTGGACTACACCTTC | CASSSIGLDYTF
TRBJ2-3 | once | TRBD2 | TRBV11-2 | TGTGCCAGCAGCCCGAGACTAGCGGGGGCCGCCCGTGACACAGATACGCAGTATTTT | CASSPRLAGAARDTDTQYF
TRBJ1-6 | . | TRBD1 | TRBV5-5 | TGTGCCAGCAGCGACTCGACAGGGGCCCTACGCCTCTCCTATAATTCACCCCTCCACTTT | CASSDSTGALRLSYNSPLHF
TRBJ1-2 | . | TRBD1 | TRBV13 | TGTGCCAGCAGCTCTGGACAGGGCCTTTATGGCTACACCTTC | CASSSGQGLYGYTF
TRBJ1-2 | few | . | TRBV24-1 | TGTGCCACCAGTGATTACCCTCAGGGGAGCGGCTACACCTTC | CATSDYPQGSGYTF
TRBJ2-1 | . | . | TRBV18 | TGTGCCAGCTCACCTTCTAGCACCTACAATGAGCAGTTCTTC | CASSPSSTYNEQFF
TRBJ2-3 | . | TRBD1 | TRBV24-1 | TGTGCCACCAGATCCGGGACAGAGAGCACAGATACGCAGTATTTT | CATRSGTESTDTQYF
TRBJ2-2 | . | . | TRBV4-3 | TGCGCCAGCAGCAACGATTGGGCGGACTCCTGGGGCGGGGAGCTGTTTTTT | CASSNDWADSWGGELFF
TRBJ1-2 | once | . | TRBV27 | TGTGCCAGCAGTGGCCCGGGTGGGGCGGATGGCTACACCTTC | CASSGPGGADGYTF
TRBJ2-5 | . | TRBD2 | TRBV27 | TGTGCCAGCTCCGGCGGGGGGCGTTACCAAGAGACCCAGTACTTC | CASSGGGRYQETQYF
TRBJ2-6 | . | TRBD1 | TRBV2 | TGTGCCAGCACCCAACCGGGACAGGGATCTGGGGCCAACGTCCTGACTTTC | CASTQPGQGSGANVLTF
TRBJ1-1 | . | . | TRBV12-3/TRBV12-4 | TGTGCCAGCGGGAGGGGGAACACTGAAGCTTTCTTT | CASGRGNTEAFF
TRBJ1-2 | . | TRBD1 | TRBV6-5 | TGTGCCAGCCTACCTTGGACAGGGGACTATGGCTACACCTTC | CASLPWTGDYGYTF
TRBJ1-4 | . | TRBD1 | TRBV5-4 | TGTGCCAGCAGCTGGGACAGGTCAACTAATGAAAAACTGTTTTTT | CASSWDRSTNEKLFF
TRBJ1-2 | . | TRBD1 | TRBV4-2 | TGTGCCAGCAGCCAAGAGGCGATGACAGGGTATGGCTACACCTTC | CASSQEAMTGYGYTF
TRBJ1-5 | . | TRBD1 | TRBV24-1 | TGTGCCACCAATAGAACACATCGGCGATCCGGGACAGGGTTCGGTCAGCCCCAGCATTTT | CATNRTHRRSGTGFGQPQHF
TRBJ1-6 | once | . | TRBV5-6 | TGTGCCAGCAGCCCCGTGAATTCACCCCTCCACTTT | CASSPVNSPLHF
TRBJ2-7 | . | . | TRBV3-1/TRBV3-2 | TGTGCCAGCAGCCAAGGAGTGGGGGGAACCTACGAGCAGTACTTC | CASSQGVGGTYEQYF
TRBJ1-1 | few | TRBD1 | TRBV27 | TGTGCCAGCACCCTAGACAGGGCGGGGAGGTCTGAAGCTTTCTTT | CASTLDRAGRSEAFF
TRBJ2-2 | . | TRBD2 | TRBV24-1 | TGTGCCACCAGTGGGGCTAGGGGACTAGCGGAAAGAGTGAACACCGGGGAGCTGTTTTTT | CATSGARGLAERVNTGELFF
TRBJ2-7 | . | TRBD2 | TRBV9 | TGTGCCAGCAGCGGCGGGGGGACGACCTACGAGCAGTACTTC | CASSGGGTTYEQYF
TRBJ1-2 | . | . | TRBV2 | TGTGCCAGCAACCAGGCCTCAGCTCGGGGCTACACCTTC | CASNQASARGYTF
TRBJ1-1 | . | . | TRBV13 | TGTGCCAGCAGCTTAGAAGGGGCAGAGCTAAACACTGAAGCTTTCTTT | CASSLEGAELNTEAFF
TRBJ1-1 | once | TRBD1 | TRBV30 | TGTGCCTGCAGGGGGCTAGGTCCTGAAGCTTTCTTT | CACRGLGPEAFF
TRBJ1-4 | . | TRBD1 | TRBV4-3 | TGCGCCAGCAGCCAAGGAGAAACAGGGGGGGCGACTAATGAAAAACTGTTTTTT | CASSQGETGGATNEKLFF
TRBJ1-2 | . | TRBD1 | TRBV30 | TGTGCCTGGACCACAGGGGCGCGGGACTATGGCTACACCTTC | CAWTTGARDYGYTF
TRBJ2-1 | . | TRBD2 | TRBV9 | TGTGCCAGCAGCGTAGTGGCTAGCGGGGGCCCTCAGAAGTTCTTC | CASSVVASGGPQKFF
TRBJ1-4 | . | . | TRBV19 | TGTGCCAGTTCCCCCGTCTATTATAATGAAAAACTGTTTTTT | CASSPVYYNEKLFF
TRBJ2-7 | . | TRBD1 | TRBV11-2 | TGTGCCAGCAGCCCAGTGCGGAGAGACAGGGGGCAGGGGTACGAGCAGTACTTC | CASSPVRRDRGQGYEQYF
TRBJ2-3 | . | TRBD2 | TRBV3-1/TRBV3-2 | TGTGCCAGCAGCCAAGGCGGGGGGGCTGGGGATACGCAGTATTTT | CASSQGGGAGDTQYF
TRBJ2-2 | . | . | TRBV19 | TGTGCCAGTAGTATAGCCCTCGGCACCGGGGAGCTGTTTTTT | CASSIALGTGELFF
TRBJ1-5 | . | TRBD1 | TRBV19 | TGTGCCAGTAGTGCCGGGACAGGGGGCAATCAGCCCCAGCATTTT | CASSAGTGGNQPQHF
TRBJ1-5 | . | . | TRBV7-2 | TGTGCCAGCAGCTTGGGACAAGGGGCGAGCAATCAGCCCCAGCATTTT | CASSLGQGASNQPQHF
TRBJ2-7 | . | . | TRBV30 | TGTGCCTGGAGCCTCCCCGGGACTCCTATACCCGATGTGGAGCAGTACTTC | CAWSLPGTPIPDVEQYF
TRBJ1-5 | . | . | TRBV19 | TGTGCCAGTAGGGGAGGTTGGGTTGGGAATCAGCCCCAGCATTTT | CASRGGWVGNQPQHF
TRBJ2-7 | . | TRBD1 | TRBV4-3 | TGCGCCAGCAGCCAAGCCACAGGGGGCGAGCAGTACTTC | CASSQATGGEQYF
TRBJ2-1 | . | TRBD2 | TRBV7-6 | TGTGCCAGCAGCTTTTTTCGGGGGGGGTCCTACAATGAGCAGTTCTTC | CASSFFRGGSYNEQFF
TRBJ1-2 | . | TRBD1 | TRBV12-3/TRBV12-4 | TGTGCCAGCAGTACCGACAGGGGGGGCTACACCTTC | CASSTDRGGYTF
TRBJ2-2 | . | . | TRBV5-1 | TGCGCCAGCAGCTTGGGAGGATCCGGAACCGGGGAGCTGTTTTTT | CASSLGGSGTGELFF
TRBJ1-2 | . | . | TRBV19 | TGTGCCAGTAGTATTCCCAAGCTCTATGGCTACACCTTC | CASSIPKLYGYTF
TRBJ2-5 | . | TRBD1 | TRBV10-2 | TGCGCCAGCAGTCCTCGGACAGGAGGAACCGAAGAGACCCAGTACTTC | CASSPRTGGTEETQYF
TRBJ1-4 | few | . | TRBV5-5 | TGTGCCAGCAGCCACCCGCAGTGGGTAGGCGGTAATGAAAAACTGTTTTTT | CASSHPQWVGGNEKLFF
TRBJ1-6 | . | . | TRBV7-9 | TGTGCCAGCAGCCCCGCCGCAGCCGGGTCACCCCTCCACTTT | CASSPAAAGSPLHF
TRBJ2-7 | . | TRBD2 | TRBV4-1 | TGCGCCAGCAGCCAAGGGACTAGCGGGGGGGCTTTTTACGAGCAGTACTTC | CASSQGTSGGAFYEQYF
TRBJ1-4 | . | . | TRBV6-1 | TGTGCCAGCAGTGACAGATTCCCAACTAATGAAAAACTGTTTTTT | CASSDRFPTNEKLFF
TRBJ2-7 | . | . | TRBV10-2 | TGCGCCAGCCGAGGCAGTTCCTTCGACGAGCAGTACTTC | CASRGSSFDEQYF
TRBJ1-2 | . | . | TRBV7-2 | TGTGCCAGCAGCCGCGGGGACTATGGTTACACCTTC | CASSRGDYGYTF